This record looks at one T cell receptor beta chain sequence and its context. The sample holds other DNA sequences that translate to the same CDR3. These data are taken from a study of shared clonotypes between healthy human individuals. The V end lost 5 bases, the J end lost 0 bases, and 14 bases lay between the germline ends. Germline loops: CDR1 SGHTA, CDR2 FQGNSA. The CDR3 totals 16 residues. The authors ran the assay at deep level. Method: immunoSEQ multiplex PCR; TCRdb's copy keeps in-frame clones and lacks some. The sample yields about 2.4 million clones, over 85% seen once. The specimen was naive CD4+ T cells sorted from blood. Subset of the sample: CD45RA+ positively selected. The clonotype was recovered from a man younger than 30 in good health. V and J are TRBV7-2 and TRBJ1-3; a weak D match, TRBD1 (6 bases). The CDR3 nucleotides are TGTGCCAGCAGCCTCCGAGGACAGAGCTCTGGAAACACCATATATTTT. It codes for CASSLRGQSSGNTIYF.